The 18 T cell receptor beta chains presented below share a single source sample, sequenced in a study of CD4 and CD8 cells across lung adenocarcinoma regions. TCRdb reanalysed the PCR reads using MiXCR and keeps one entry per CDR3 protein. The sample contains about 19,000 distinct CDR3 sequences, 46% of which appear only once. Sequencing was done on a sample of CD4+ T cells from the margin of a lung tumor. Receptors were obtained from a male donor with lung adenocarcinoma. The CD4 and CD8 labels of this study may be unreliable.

CDR3 sequence (DNA): TGTGCCAGCAGGGGACTTCAGAGTACCAACATTCAGTACTTC. Translation gives CASRGLQSTNIQYF. The chain joins TRBV27 to TRBJ2-4; perhaps TRBD2 as D (6 bases). Looked up from germline, CDR1 is MNHEY and CDR2 is SMNVEV (reference sequence). V dropped 6 bases and J dropped 7 bases, with 16 bases sitting between them. CDR3 length: 14 amino acids.

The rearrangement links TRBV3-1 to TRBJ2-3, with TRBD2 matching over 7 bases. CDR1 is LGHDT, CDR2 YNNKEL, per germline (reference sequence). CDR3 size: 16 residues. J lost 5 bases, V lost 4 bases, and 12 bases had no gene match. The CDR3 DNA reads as TGTGCCAGCAGCCCCTCGTTCGGGGCGGGAGAAGATACGCAGTATTTT. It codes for CASSPSFGAGEDTQYF.

The CDR3 DNA follows: TGTGCCAGCAGTCCTGGCCGACGAGGCCGTGGGAAAGATACGCAGTATTTT. Amino acids: CASSPGRRGRGKDTQYF. The chain employs TRBV27 and TRBJ2-3; D gene uncertain. Germline CDR1 reads MNHEY; CDR2 reads SMNVEV (reference sequence). This CDR3 spans 17 amino acids. The V end lost 5 bases, the J end lost 5 bases, and 23 bases lay between the germline ends.

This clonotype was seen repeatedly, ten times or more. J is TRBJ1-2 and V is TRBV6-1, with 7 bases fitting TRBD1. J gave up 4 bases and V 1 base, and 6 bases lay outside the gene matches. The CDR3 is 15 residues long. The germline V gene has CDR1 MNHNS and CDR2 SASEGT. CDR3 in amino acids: CASSEGTGRFYGYTF. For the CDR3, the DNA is TGTGCCAGCAGTGAAGGGACAGGTCGATTCTATGGCTACACCTTC.

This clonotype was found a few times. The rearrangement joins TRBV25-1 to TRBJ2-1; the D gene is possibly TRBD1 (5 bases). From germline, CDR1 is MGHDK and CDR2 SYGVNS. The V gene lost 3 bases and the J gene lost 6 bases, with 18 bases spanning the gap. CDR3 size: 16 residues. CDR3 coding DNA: TGTGCCAGCAGTGATATGGGGCCTTCCCGCCTCAATGAGCAGTTCTTC. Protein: CASSDMGPSRLNEQFF.

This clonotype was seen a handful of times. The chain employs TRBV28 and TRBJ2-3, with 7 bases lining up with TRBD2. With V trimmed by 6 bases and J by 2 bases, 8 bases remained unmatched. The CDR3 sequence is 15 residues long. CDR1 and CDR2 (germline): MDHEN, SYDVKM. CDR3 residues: CASSPPTSLTDTQYF. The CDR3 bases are TGTGCCAGCAGCCCCCCGACTAGCCTCACAGATACGCAGTATTTT. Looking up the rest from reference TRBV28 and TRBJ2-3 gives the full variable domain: DVKVTQSSRYLVKRTGEKVFLECVQDMDHENMFWYRQDPGLGLRLIYFSYDVKMKEKGDIPEGYSVSREKKERFSLILESASTNQTSMYLCASSPPTSLTDTQYFGPGTRLTVL.

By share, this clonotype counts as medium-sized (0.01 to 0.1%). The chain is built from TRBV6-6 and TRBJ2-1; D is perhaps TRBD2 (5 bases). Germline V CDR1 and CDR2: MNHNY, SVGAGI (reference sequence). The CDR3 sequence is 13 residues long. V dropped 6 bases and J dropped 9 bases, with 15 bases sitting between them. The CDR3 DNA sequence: TGTGCCAGCAGCACAACTAGTTATAGTGAGCAGTTCTTC. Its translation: CASSTTSYSEQFF.

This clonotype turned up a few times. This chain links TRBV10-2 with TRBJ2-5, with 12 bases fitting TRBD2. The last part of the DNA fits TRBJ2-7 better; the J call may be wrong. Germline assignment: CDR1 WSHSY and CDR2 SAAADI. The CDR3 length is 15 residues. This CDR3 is CASYPSGRVSYEQYF. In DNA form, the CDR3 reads TGCGCCAGCTACCCTAGCGGGAGGGTATCCTACGAGCAGTACTTC.

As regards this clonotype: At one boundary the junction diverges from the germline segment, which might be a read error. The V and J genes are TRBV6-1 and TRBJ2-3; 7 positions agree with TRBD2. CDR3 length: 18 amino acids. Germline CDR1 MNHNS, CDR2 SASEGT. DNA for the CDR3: TGTGCCAGCAGTGTCCGGGACCGCGGGGGACGAGACGAGGATACGCAGTACTTT. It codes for CASSVRDRGGRDEDTQYF.

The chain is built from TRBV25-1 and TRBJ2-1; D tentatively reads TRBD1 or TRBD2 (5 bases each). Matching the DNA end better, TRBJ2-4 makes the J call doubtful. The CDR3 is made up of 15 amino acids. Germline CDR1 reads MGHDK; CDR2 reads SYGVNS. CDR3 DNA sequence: TGTGCCAGGGGGCTCGGGGACCTCGACCAGGAGATTCAGTACTTC. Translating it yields CARGLGDLDQEIQYF.

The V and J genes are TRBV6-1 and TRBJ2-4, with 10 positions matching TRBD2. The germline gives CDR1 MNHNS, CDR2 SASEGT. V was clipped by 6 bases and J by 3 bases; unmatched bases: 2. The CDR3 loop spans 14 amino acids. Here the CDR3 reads CASRPSGSKNIQYF. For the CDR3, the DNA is TGTGCCAGCAGGCCTAGCGGGAGCAAAAACATTCAGTACTTC.

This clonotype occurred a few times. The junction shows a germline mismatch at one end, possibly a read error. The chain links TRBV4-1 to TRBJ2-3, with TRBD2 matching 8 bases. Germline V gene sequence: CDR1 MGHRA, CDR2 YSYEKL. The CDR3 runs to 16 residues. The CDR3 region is CASSGLAGRVRDTQYF. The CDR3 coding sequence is TGCGCCAGCAGCGGCCTAGCGGGCCGTGTCCGGGATACGCAGTATTTC.

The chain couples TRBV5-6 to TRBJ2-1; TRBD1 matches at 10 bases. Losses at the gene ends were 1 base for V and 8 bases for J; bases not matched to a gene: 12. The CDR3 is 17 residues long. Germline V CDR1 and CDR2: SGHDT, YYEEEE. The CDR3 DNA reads TGTGCCAGCAGCTTGTCCGGGACAGGGGACAATTGGGATGAGCAGTTCTTC. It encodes CASSLSGTGDNWDEQFF.

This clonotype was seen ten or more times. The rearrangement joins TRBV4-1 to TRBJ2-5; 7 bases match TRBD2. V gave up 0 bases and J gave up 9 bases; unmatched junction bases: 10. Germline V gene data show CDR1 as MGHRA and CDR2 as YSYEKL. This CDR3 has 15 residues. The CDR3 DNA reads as TGCGCCAGCAGCCAAGAACAGCGGGAAACTTGGGCCCAGTACTTC. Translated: CASSQEQRETWAQYF.

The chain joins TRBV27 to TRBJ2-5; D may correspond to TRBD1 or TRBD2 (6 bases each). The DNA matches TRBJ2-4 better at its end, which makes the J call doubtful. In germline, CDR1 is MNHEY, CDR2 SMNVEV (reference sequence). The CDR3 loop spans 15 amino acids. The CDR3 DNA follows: TGTGCCGCGGAATTCGGGGGCCGGGACCAAAACATTCAGTACTTC. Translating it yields CAAEFGGRDQNIQYF.

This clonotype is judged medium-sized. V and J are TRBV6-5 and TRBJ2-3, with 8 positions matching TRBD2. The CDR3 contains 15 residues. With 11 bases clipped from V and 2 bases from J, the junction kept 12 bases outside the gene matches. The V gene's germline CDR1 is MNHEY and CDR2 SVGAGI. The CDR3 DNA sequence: TGTGCCGCCCGAGGTCCTAGCGGGTTCACAGATACGCAGTATTTT. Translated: CAARGPSGFTDTQYF.

CDR3: CASSYSNLPRLGDTQYF. The CDR3 region has the DNA TGTGCCAGCAGTTACTCGAATCTTCCGCGACTGGGAGATACGCAGTATTTT. The V call is TRBV6-5, the J call TRBJ2-3; D ambiguous. Germline V gene lookup returns CDR1 MNHEY and CDR2 SVGAGI. The V and J ends lost 0 bases and 5 bases respectively, with 18 bases between them. The CDR3 contains 17 residues.

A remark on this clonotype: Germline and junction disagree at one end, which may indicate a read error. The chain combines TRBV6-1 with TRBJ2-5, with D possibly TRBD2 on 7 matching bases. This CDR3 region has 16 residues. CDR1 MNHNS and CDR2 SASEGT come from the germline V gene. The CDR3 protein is CASEGGGGRVPETQYF. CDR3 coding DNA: TGTGCCAGCGAGGGAGGGGGGGGCCGTGTCCCAGAGACCCAGTACTTT.